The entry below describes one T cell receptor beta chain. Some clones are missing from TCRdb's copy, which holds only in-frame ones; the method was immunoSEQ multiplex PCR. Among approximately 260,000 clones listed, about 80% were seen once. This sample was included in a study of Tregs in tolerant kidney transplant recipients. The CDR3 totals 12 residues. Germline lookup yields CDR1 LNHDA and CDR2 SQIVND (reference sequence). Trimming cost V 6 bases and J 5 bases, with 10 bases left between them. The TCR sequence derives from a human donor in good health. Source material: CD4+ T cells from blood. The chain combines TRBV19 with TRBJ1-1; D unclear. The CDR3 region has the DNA TGTGCCAGTAGGGACCGGAGGACTGAAGCTTTCTTT. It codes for CASRDRRTEAFF. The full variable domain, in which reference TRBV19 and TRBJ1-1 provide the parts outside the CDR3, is DGGITQSPKYLFRKEGQNVTLSCEQNLNHDAMYWYRQDPGQGLRLIYYSQIVNDFQKGDIAEGYSVSREKKESFPLTVTSAQKNPTAFYLCASRDRRTEAFFGQGTRLTVV.